This entry is about one T cell receptor beta chain. The sample belongs to a study of control samples from healthy donors and cancer patients. Trimming cost V 1 base and J 5 bases, with 6 bases left between them. Germline CDR1 is SGHTA and CDR2 is FQGTGA. The CDR3 sequence is 14 residues long. TCRdb's table, derived via immunoSEQ multiplex PCR, lists solely in-frame clones and lacks some. The profile shows about 44,000 clones, over 75% of them singletons. The chain uses TRBV7-3 and TRBJ1-6, with D uncertain. The clonotype was recovered from a woman aged 55-70 years with lung cancer. The sample was PBMCs. Here the CDR3 DNA reads TGTGCCAGCAGCTTAAACGGGGATAATTCACCCCTCCACTTT. Its protein is CASSLNGDNSPLHF.